These 10 T cell receptor beta chains share one sample of origin, sequenced in a study of regulatory T cells in long-lasting Graves disease. To make TCR beta libraries, researchers used iRepertoire HTBI primers and Arm-PCR of CDR3 regions. TCRdb re-analysed the multiplex PCR reads in MiXCR, keeping a single row per CDR3 protein. The data show 350,000 to 500,000 distinct CDR3 sequences, around 17% seen once. As for time point: newly diagnosed GD, antithyroid drugs for less than 3 months. TCR sequences were obtained from RNA taken from PBMCs. These sequences were also reported in another study, on T cells in Graves' hyperthyroidism and ophthalmopathy.

The starting material was peripheral blood mononuclear cells (PBMCs), obtained at new diagnosis, from a patient treated with antithyroid drugs. The receptors were gathered from a young woman with Graves disease.

The J gene is TRBJ2-3, the V gene TRBV27; D gene uncertain. V was shortened by 3 bases and J by 3 bases, with 13 bases between the two germline ends. The CDR3 sequence is 15 residues long. In germline, CDR1 is MNHEY, CDR2 SMNVEV (reference sequence). CDR3: CASSLRMVGTDTQYF. The CDR3 DNA follows: TGTGCCAGCAGTTTGCGTATGGTTGGTACAGATACGCAGTATTTT.

This clonotype was seen repeatedly, ten times or more. This rearrangement joins TRBV12-3 or TRBV12-4 to TRBJ2-7, with 7 bases lining up with TRBD1. CDR3 length: 16 residues. The V and J ends lost 6 bases and 4 bases, in that order; junction bases with no gene match: 15. The CDR3 is CASSRIRDSPNYEQYF. Here the CDR3 DNA reads TGTGCCAGCAGCCGAATCCGGGACAGCCCGAATTACGAGCAGTACTTC.

J is TRBJ1-1 and V is TRBV7-3; weak D call: TRBD1 (6 bases). The CDR3 has 16 amino acids. Trimming took off 2 bases at V and 7 bases at J, with 20 bases between the two ends. Germline V gene sequence: CDR1 SGHTA, CDR2 FQGTGA. CDR3 sequence reads: CASSLFGGAGAGEAFF. The CDR3 region has the DNA TGTGCCAGCAGCTTATTCGGGGGGGCCGGCGCGGGTGAAGCTTTCTTT.

This clonotype was observed at least ten times. CDR3 coding DNA: TGTGCCAGCAGCACGGAGCGGGAGTATGATGATACGCAGTATTTT. It codes for CASSTEREYDDTQYF. This rearrangement joins TRBV7-2 to TRBJ2-3; 8 bases map to TRBD2. This CDR3 has 15 residues. Trimming cost V 5 bases and J 6 bases; bases outside gene matches: 10. Germline values: CDR1 SGHTA, CDR2 FQGNSA.

The chain is built from TRBV24-1 and TRBJ2-5, with TRBD2 matching over 7 bases. From germline, CDR1 is KGHDR and CDR2 SFDVKD. V lost 2 bases to trimming and J lost 5 bases; unmatched junction nucleotides: 7. The CDR3 is 15 amino acids. Here the CDR3 reads CATSDSRGGMETQYF. The CDR3 DNA follows: TGTGCCACCAGTGATTCCCGGGGAGGGATGGAGACCCAGTACTTC.

A few counts support this clonotype. The chain employs TRBV3-1 and TRBJ2-5; perhaps TRBD2 as D (6 bases). The CDR3 extends over 14 amino acids. Germline CDR1 is LGHDT and CDR2 is YNNKEL (reference sequence). V dropped 2 bases and J dropped 8 bases, with 15 bases sitting between them. Here the CDR3 reads CASSQTTRIETQYF. The DNA of the CDR3 is TGTGCCAGCAGCCAAACGACTAGGATTGAAACCCAGTACTTC.

This clonotype was seen more than once but under ten times. The V gene is TRBV20-1, the J gene TRBJ2-1; TRBD2 might be the D (6 bases). CDR3 length: 15 residues. Trimming shortened V by 0 bases and J by 6 bases, and 15 bases separated the two germline ends. Germline CDR1 DFQATT, CDR2 SNEGSKA (reference sequence). CDR3 residues: CSARDFGRTPNEQFF. CDR3 DNA sequence: TGCAGTGCTAGAGATTTTGGGAGGACGCCCAATGAGCAGTTCTTC.

This clonotype was picked up a small number of times. Germline is not matched at one junction end, which may reflect a read error. This chain uses TRBV20-1 with TRBJ2-7, with D perhaps TRBD1 or TRBD2 (5 bases each). CDR1 is DFQATT, CDR2 SNEGSKA, per germline (reference sequence). There are 14 residues in the CDR3. The CDR3 DNA follows: TGCAGTGTTAGATTGGCAGGGAGCTTTTTCGAGCAGTACTTC. Its translation is CSVRLAGSFFEQYF.

The gene calls are TRBV12-3 or TRBV12-4 and TRBJ1-2; D is ambiguous. Deletions cut 3 bases from V and 2 bases from J, with 7 bases between. The CDR3 sequence is 13 residues long. CDR3 protein: CASSFGRNYGYTF. The CDR3 coding sequence is TGTGCCAGCAGTTTTGGTAGAAACTATGGCTACACCTTC.

This rearrangement joins TRBV14 to TRBJ1-1; 8 bases match TRBD1. The CDR3 is made up of 14 amino acids. In germline, CDR1 is SGHDN, CDR2 FVKESK. The ends lost 3 bases at V and 5 bases at J; junction bases unmatched: 5. This CDR3 is CASSQRTGRTEAFF. The CDR3 DNA reads as TGTGCCAGCAGCCAGAGGACAGGGCGAACTGAAGCTTTCTTT.